This TCR beta chain emerged from a study of blood T cell repertoires in COVID-19. Overall study: T cells, B-cell-depleted T cells, or PBMCs supplied cDNA or gDNA.

In the source study's methods: For nucleated cells, counts were estimated from reference gene primer amplification. Profiled with immunoSEQ multiplex PCR; TCRdb holds only in-frame clones, not every one. From that table come the V and J calls and clone size; the DNA was used to work out D and trimming. This sample carries some 300,000 clones, approximately 86% of them seen once, and the ten largest clones take 1.3%. The germline V gene encodes CDR1 SGDLS and CDR2 YYNGEE. The CDR3 is made up of 14 amino acids. V shed 0 bases and J shed 4 bases, with 10 bases lying between them. Sequenced: peripheral blood. The clonotype comes from a man aged 65-85 years with acute or convalescent COVID-19. The rearrangement links TRBV9 to TRBJ2-5; possibly TRBD1 for D (6 bases). The CDR3 spells CASSVDFRGETQYF. CDR3 coding DNA: TGTGCCAGCAGCGTAGATTTCAGGGGAGAGACCCAGTACTTC.